This TCR beta chain was sequenced during a study of blood T cell repertoires in COVID-19. Two consecutive negative NP/OP PCR tests, clearance, or resolved symptoms defined Cohort 3 recovery. Per the original methods: Reference gene primer amplification in the assay estimated nucleated cell counts. TCRdb keeps only in-frame clones here, not all; method: immunoSEQ multiplex PCR. V, J and clone size are taken as reported in that table, and D and trimming were inferred from the DNA itself. The sample includes almost 200,000 clones, around 90% of them seen just once. Sequencing was carried out using PBMCs or T cells enriched from blood (not recorded which). The origin of this receptor is a woman aged 18-29 years who had recovered from COVID-19.

The CDR3 is CASSEQGTGTDTQYF. The CDR3 nucleotides are TGTGCCAGCAGTGAACAGGGCACGGGCACAGATACGCAGTATTTT. The chain recombines TRBV2 with TRBJ2-3; a weak D match, TRBD1 (5 bases). There are 15 residues in the CDR3. The ends were cut back, 2 bases at V and 1 base at J, with 10 bases in the middle. Germline V lookup: CDR1 SNHLY, CDR2 FYNNEI. The full variable domain, with the rest looked up from reference TRBV2 and TRBJ2-3, is EPEVTQTPSHQVTQMGQEVILRCVPISNHLYFYWYRQILGQKVEFLVSFYNNEISEKSEIFDDQFSVERPDGSNFTLKIRSTKLEDSAMYFCASSEQGTGTDTQYFGPGTRLTVL.